Below, 19 T cell receptor beta chains from the same sample are listed, as sequenced in a study of cytomegalovirus exposure and HLA in healthy donors. 13 Jbeta primers and 60 Vbeta primers were used for the PCR. Libraries were prepared by immunoSEQ multiplex PCR; TCRdb keeps only in-frame clonotypes and omits some of them. The table includes roughly 110,000 clones, 70% to 80% detected once. Sequencing was done on a sample of PBMCs. Receptors were obtained from a female donor in good health and CMV-seronegative.

This clone was detected a few times. CDR3 DNA sequence: TGTGCCAGCAGTGTAGATAGAATCGGCACCGGGGAGCTGTTTTTT. As protein: CASSVDRIGTGELFF. This sequence joins TRBV2 and TRBJ2-2; the D is unclear. V was clipped by 4 bases and J by 4 bases, with 13 bases between them. Germline CDR1 is SNHLY and CDR2 is FYNNEI. This CDR3 has 15 residues.

This clone was seen once. CDR3 coding DNA: TGTGCCAGCAGGATTCGGGAGTTTGGTGAGCAGTTCTTC. Protein product: CASRIREFGEQFF. The V and J genes are TRBV7-9 and TRBJ2-1; TRBD2 might be the D (6 bases). V lost 6 bases to trimming and J lost 9 bases, with 15 bases between them. Germline V lookup: CDR1 SEHNR, CDR2 FQNEAQ (reference sequence). The CDR3 loop spans 13 amino acids.

The rearrangement uses TRBV18 and TRBJ1-1; a possible D gene is TRBD1 (6 bases). Trimming took 3 bases from V and 3 from J, leaving 14 bases between them. In germline, CDR1 is KGHSH, CDR2 LQKENI. The CDR3 covers 15 residues. CDR3 sequence reads: CASSPLSGVDTEAFF. The CDR3 nucleotides read TGTGCCAGCTCACCTCTGTCAGGGGTGGACACTGAAGCTTTCTTT.

V gene TRBV11-2 combines with J gene TRBJ2-1; D uncertain. Germline V gene sequence: CDR1 SGHAT, CDR2 FQNNGV. Trimming cost V 5 bases and J 0 bases, with 11 bases left between them. The CDR3 loop spans 15 amino acids. This CDR3 is CASSDRRSSYNEQFF. CDR3 DNA: TGTGCCAGCAGCGACCGACGGAGCTCCTACAATGAGCAGTTCTTC.

The chain is built from TRBV4-3 and TRBJ2-7; 9 bases agree with TRBD2. This CDR3 is 15 amino acids long. V was clipped by 2 bases and J by 5 bases; unmatched bases: 7. Germline values: CDR1 LGHNA, CDR2 YSLEER. CDR3 region: CASSQQREALNEQYF. The DNA for the CDR3 is TGCGCCAGCAGCCAACAGCGGGAGGCCCTCAACGAGCAGTACTTC.

The J gene is TRBJ2-3, the V gene TRBV19; a weak D match, TRBD2 (5 bases). The length of the CDR3 is 15 residues. Trimming removed 5 bases at V and 5 bases at J, with 17 bases between. Germline V gene data show CDR1 as LNHDA and CDR2 as SQIVND (reference sequence). CDR3 protein: CASSVPFLGRDTQYF. The CDR3 bases are TGTGCCAGTAGTGTCCCATTTCTAGGGAGAGATACGCAGTATTTT.

The V gene is TRBV2, the J gene TRBJ1-2; 8 positions agree with TRBD1. Germline V gene sequence: CDR1 SNHLY, CDR2 FYNNEI. The ends lost 4 bases at V and 4 bases at J; junction bases unmatched: 2. The CDR3 is made up of 13 amino acids. Written as DNA, the CDR3 is TGTGCCAGCAGTGCAGGACAGGGCTATGGCTACACCTTC. Its translation is CASSAGQGYGYTF.

This clone has a single count. V gene TRBV5-4 combines with J gene TRBJ1-2; weak D call: TRBD1 (6 bases). The V gene lost 4 bases and the J gene lost 4 bases, with 26 bases spanning the gap. CDR1 and CDR2 (germline): SGHNT, YYREEE (reference sequence). CDR3 length: 18 amino acids. The DNA for the CDR3 is TGTGCCAGCAGCCCGGCCGGGGCAGGGGACCACTTTGCCTATGGCTACACCTTC. Its translation is CASSPAGAGDHFAYGYTF.

This clone was recorded once. This rearrangement joins TRBV7-9 to TRBJ2-7; D perhaps matches TRBD1 (6 bases). Germline values: CDR1 SEHNR, CDR2 FQNEAQ (reference sequence). The V end lost 5 bases, the J end lost 2 bases, and 10 bases lay between the germline ends. The CDR3 runs to 13 residues. The chain's CDR3 is CASSLTGTYEQYF. CDR3 DNA sequence: TGTGCCAGCAGCCTAACAGGGACCTACGAGCAGTACTTC.

This chain uses TRBV30 with TRBJ2-7; D unclear. The germline CDR1 and CDR2 sequences are GTSNPN and SVGIG (reference sequence). This CDR3 comprises 11 residues. Trimming took 1 base from V and 7 from J, leaving 8 bases between them. This CDR3 is CAWSENSEQYF. CDR3 DNA sequence: TGTGCCTGGAGTGAGAACAGTGAGCAGTACTTC.

V usage is TRBV14 and J usage is TRBJ1-1; the D gene is possibly TRBD1 (5 bases). Germline CDR1 is SGHDN and CDR2 is FVKESK. The V end was cut by 0 bases, the J end by 5 bases, with 19 bases between. The CDR3 sequence is 17 residues long. The CDR3 DNA is TGTGCCAGCAGCCAAGATGGAAGGGGTTGGGGAAGAACTGAAGCTTTCTTT. As protein: CASSQDGRGWGRTEAFF.

The chain links TRBV7-8 to TRBJ1-3; 11 nucleotides match TRBD1. V lost 2 bases and J lost 4; bases outside the gene matches: 7. The CDR3 consists of 17 residues. CDR1 and CDR2 from the germline V gene are SGHVS and FQNEAQ. The CDR3: CASSLYGQGAKGNTIYF. CDR3 sequence (DNA): TGTGCCAGCAGCTTATATGGACAGGGGGCAAAGGGAAACACCATATATTTT.

The rearrangement joins TRBV10-2 to TRBJ2-2, with D unresolved. Germline CDR1 is WSHSY and CDR2 is SAAADI. Between the trimmed V and J ends, which lost 6 bases and 9 bases, there was a span of 20 bases. The CDR3 extends over 15 amino acids. The CDR3, as DNA: TGCGCCAGCAGAAGTGAGCGAACGCCGACCCGGGAGCTGTTTTTT. It translates to CASRSERTPTRELFF.

The J gene is TRBJ1-2, the V gene TRBV13; D ambiguous. The CDR3 totals 14 residues. V was trimmed by 3 bases and J by 1 base, leaving 9 bases between them. Germline assignment: CDR1 PRHDT and CDR2 FYEKMQ (reference sequence). The CDR3 DNA sequence: TGTGCCAGCAGCTTCTTGACACATAACTATGGCTACACCTTC. Protein sequence: CASSFLTHNYGYTF.

This clone has just a few counts. The chain links TRBV4-3 to TRBJ2-2, with TRBD2 matching over 11 bases. V dropped 3 bases and J dropped 4; count of bases not matched to a gene: 7. Per the germline V gene, CDR1 is LGHNA and CDR2 is YSLEER. The CDR3 has 17 amino acids. The CDR3 sequence is CASSHFGTSGRTGELFF. The CDR3 coding sequence is TGCGCCAGCAGCCACTTCGGGACTAGCGGCCGCACCGGGGAGCTGTTTTTT.

The chain uses TRBV2 and TRBJ2-5; a weak D match, TRBD1 (5 bases). V was shortened by 6 bases and J by 4 bases, with 12 bases between the two germline ends. The CDR3 is 13 residues long. CDR1 and CDR2 (germline): SNHLY, FYNNEI. The DNA for the CDR3 is TGTGCCAGCAGCGGACACCCGGGAGAGACCCAGTACTTC. It yields the protein CASSGHPGETQYF. The variable domain in full, completed from reference TRBV2 and TRBJ2-5, reads EPEVTQTPSHQVTQMGQEVILRCVPISNHLYFYWYRQILGQKVEFLVSFYNNEISEKSEIFDDQFSVERPDGSNFTLKIRSTKLEDSAMYFCASSGHPGETQYFGPGTRLLVL.

This clone was found a few times. The rearrangement links TRBV29-1 to TRBJ2-1, with 11 bases identical to TRBD2. This CDR3 contains 12 residues. Trimming cost V 7 bases and J 7 bases; bases outside gene matches: 3. Germline V gene lookup returns CDR1 SQVTM and CDR2 ANQGSEA. The CDR3 region has the DNA TGCAGCGCCATAGCGGGAGGGAATGAGCAGTTCTTC. Amino acids: CSAIAGGNEQFF.

This sequence joins TRBV6-1 and TRBJ1-5; D perhaps matches TRBD1 (5 bases). The CDR3 extends over 14 amino acids. V was cut by 3 bases and J by 4 bases, with 10 bases left in between. CDR1 MNHNS and CDR2 SASEGT come from the germline V gene. The CDR3 bases are TGTGCCAGCAGTGATAGACGGGGGAATCAGCCCCAGCATTTT. Translation gives CASSDRRGNQPQHF.

The gene calls are TRBV9 and TRBJ2-2; possibly TRBD2 for D (5 bases). The germline V gene has CDR1 SGDLS and CDR2 YYNGEE. The CDR3 is 16 residues long. The V end was cut by 0 bases, the J end by 4 bases, with 13 bases between. CDR3 bases: TGTGCCAGCAGCGTAGGTGTGGAGGCCGGCACCGGGGAGCTGTTTTTT. The encoded protein is CASSVGVEAGTGELFF.